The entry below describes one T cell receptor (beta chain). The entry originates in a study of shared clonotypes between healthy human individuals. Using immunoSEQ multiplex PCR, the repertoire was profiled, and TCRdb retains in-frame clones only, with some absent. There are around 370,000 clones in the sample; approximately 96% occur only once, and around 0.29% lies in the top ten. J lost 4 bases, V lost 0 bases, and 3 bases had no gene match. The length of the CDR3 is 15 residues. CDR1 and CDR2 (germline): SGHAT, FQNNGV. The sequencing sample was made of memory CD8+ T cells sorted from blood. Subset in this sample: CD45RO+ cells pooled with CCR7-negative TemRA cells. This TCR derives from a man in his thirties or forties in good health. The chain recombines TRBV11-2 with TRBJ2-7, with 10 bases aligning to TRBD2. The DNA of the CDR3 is TGTGCCAGCAGCTTAGAACTAGCGGGATTATACGAGCAGTACTTC. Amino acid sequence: CASSLELAGLYEQYF.